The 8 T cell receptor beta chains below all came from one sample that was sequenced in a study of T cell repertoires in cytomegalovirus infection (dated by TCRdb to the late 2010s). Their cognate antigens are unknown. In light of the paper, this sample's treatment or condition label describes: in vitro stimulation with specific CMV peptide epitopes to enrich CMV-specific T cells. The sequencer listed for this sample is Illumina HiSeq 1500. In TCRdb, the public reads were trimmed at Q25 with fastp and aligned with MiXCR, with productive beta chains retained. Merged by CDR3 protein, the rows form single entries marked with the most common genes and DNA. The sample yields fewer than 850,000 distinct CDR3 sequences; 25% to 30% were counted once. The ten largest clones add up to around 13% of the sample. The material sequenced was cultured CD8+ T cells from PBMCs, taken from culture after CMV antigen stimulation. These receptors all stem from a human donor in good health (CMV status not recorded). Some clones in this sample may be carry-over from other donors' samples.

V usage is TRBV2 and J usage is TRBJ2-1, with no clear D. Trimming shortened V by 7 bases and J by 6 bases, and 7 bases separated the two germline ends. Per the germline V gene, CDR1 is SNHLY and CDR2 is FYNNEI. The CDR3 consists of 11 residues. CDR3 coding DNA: TGTGCCAGCATTAACGCCAATGAGCAGTTCTTC. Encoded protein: CASINANEQFF.

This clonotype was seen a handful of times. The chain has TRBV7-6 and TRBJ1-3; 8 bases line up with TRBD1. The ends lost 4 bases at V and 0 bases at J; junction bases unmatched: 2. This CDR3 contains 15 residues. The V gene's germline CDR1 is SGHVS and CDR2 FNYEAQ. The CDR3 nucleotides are TGTGCCAGCAGCTACGGACAGGGCTCTGGAAACACCATATATTTT. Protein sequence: CASSYGQGSGNTIYF.

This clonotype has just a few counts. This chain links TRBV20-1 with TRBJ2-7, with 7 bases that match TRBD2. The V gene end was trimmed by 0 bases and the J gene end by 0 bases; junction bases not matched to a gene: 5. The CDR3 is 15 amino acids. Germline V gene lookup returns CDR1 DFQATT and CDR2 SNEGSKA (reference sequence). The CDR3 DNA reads TGCAGTGCTAGAGATCGAGCGGGGAGCTCCTACGAGCAGTACGTC. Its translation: CSARDRAGSSYEQYV.

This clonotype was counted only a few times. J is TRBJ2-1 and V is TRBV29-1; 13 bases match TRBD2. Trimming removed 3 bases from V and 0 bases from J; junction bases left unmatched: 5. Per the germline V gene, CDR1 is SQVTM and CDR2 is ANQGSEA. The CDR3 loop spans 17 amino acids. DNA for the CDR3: TGCAGCGTTGAGGGACTAGCGGGGCGCAGCTCCTACAATGAGCAGTTCTTC. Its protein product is CSVEGLAGRSSYNEQFF.

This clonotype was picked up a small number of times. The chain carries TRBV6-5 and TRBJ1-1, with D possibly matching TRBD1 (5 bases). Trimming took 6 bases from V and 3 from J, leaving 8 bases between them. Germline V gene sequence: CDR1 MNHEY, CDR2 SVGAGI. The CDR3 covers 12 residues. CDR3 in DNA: TGTGCCAGCAGGGGGCCGTACACTGAAGCTTTCTTT. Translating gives CASRGPYTEAFF.

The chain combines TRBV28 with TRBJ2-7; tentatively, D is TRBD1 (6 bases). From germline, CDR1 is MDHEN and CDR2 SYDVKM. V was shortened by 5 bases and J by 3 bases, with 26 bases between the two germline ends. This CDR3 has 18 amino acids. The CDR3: CASSPQTGKAGDYYEQYV. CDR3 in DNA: TGTGCCAGCAGTCCTCAAACCGGTAAGGCAGGGGATTACTACGAGCAGTACGTC.

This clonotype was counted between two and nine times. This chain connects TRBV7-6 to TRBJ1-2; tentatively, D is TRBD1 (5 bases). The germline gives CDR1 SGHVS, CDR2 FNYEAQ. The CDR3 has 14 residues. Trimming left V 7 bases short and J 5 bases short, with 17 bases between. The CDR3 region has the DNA TGTGCCAGCAACCGGGGGGAACCCTCATATGGCTACACCTTC. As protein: CASNRGEPSYGYTF.

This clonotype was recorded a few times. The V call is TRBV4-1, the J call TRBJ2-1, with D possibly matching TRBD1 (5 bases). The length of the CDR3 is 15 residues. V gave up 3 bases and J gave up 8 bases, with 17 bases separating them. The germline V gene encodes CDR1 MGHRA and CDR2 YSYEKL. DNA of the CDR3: TGCGCCAGCAGCCACCCGGGCAAGGGGTACGATGAGCAGTTCTTC. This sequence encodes CASSHPGKGYDEQFF.